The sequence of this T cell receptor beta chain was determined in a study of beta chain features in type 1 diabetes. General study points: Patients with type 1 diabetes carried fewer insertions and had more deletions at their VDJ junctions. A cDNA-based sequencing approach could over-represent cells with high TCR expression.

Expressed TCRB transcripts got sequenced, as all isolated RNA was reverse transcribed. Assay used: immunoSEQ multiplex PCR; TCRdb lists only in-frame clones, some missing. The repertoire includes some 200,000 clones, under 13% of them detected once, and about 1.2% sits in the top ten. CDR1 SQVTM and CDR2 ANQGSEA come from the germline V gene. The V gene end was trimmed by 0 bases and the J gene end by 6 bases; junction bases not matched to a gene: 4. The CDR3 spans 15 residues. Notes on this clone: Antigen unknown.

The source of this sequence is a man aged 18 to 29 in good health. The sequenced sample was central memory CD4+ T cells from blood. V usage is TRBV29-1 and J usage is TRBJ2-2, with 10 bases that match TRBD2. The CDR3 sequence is CSVEEEAGGPGELFF. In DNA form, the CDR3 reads TGCAGCGTTGAAGAAGAAGCGGGAGGGCCCGGGGAGCTGTTTTTT.